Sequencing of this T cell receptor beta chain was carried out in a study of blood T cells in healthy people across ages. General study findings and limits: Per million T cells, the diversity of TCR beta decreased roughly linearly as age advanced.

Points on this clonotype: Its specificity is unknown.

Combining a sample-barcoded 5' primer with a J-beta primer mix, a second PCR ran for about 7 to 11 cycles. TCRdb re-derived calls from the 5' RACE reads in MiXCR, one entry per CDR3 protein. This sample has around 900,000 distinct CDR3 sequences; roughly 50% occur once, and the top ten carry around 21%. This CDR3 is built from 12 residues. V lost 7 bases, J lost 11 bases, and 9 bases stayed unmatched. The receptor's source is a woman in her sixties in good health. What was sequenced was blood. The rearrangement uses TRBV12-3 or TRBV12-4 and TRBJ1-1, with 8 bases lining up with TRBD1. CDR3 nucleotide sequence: TGTGCCAGCACTATCGGACAGGGTCTGGCTTTCTTT. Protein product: CASTIGQGLAFF.